These 32 T cell receptor beta chains were all obtained from the same sample, sequenced in a study of cytomegalovirus exposure and HLA in healthy donors. PCR involved 60 Vbeta and 13 Jbeta primers. TCRdb's copy holds only in-frame clones and misses some; the assay was immunoSEQ multiplex PCR. The sample includes roughly 190,000 clones, over 70% seen only once; the top ten take roughly 1.3%. The sample comprised PBMCs. All receptors come from a man aged 25 to 40 in good health and CMV-seronegative.

This clone came up once. This chain uses TRBV9 with TRBJ2-3; a weak D match, TRBD1 (6 bases). V gave up 4 bases and J gave up 5 bases, with 11 bases separating them. The CDR3 has 13 amino acids. Germline CDR1 reads SGDLS; CDR2 reads YYNGEE. The CDR3 is CASSLQGGDTQYF. CDR3 in DNA: TGTGCCAGCAGCCTCCAAGGGGGAGATACGCAGTATTTT.

V gene TRBV7-9 combines with J gene TRBJ2-1; perhaps TRBD2 as D (8 bases). Germline V gives CDR1 SEHNR, CDR2 FQNEAQ (reference sequence). This CDR3 region has 16 residues. V gave up 6 bases and J gave up 7 bases, with 22 bases separating them. The CDR3 sequence: CASSPGGTSSANEQFF. The CDR3, as DNA: TGTGCCAGCAGTCCAGGGGGGACTAGTTCGGCGAATGAGCAGTTCTTC.

This rearrangement joins TRBV5-6 to TRBJ2-5, with D possibly being TRBD2 (5 bases). The J call could be wrong; TRBJ2-7 is a better fit for the DNA end. The CDR3 contains 13 residues. Germline V gene sequence: CDR1 SGHDT, CDR2 YYEEEE. In DNA form, the CDR3 reads TGTGCCAGCAGCTTGGGACTACTCTACGAGCAGTACTTC. Protein sequence: CASSLGLLYEQYF.

This clone was counted once. The chain joins TRBV14 to TRBJ2-1; 8 bases match TRBD2. The CDR3 has 15 residues. The germline CDR1 and CDR2 sequences are SGHDN and FVKESK. With 4 bases clipped from V and 2 bases from J, the junction kept 4 bases outside the gene matches. The CDR3 loop reads CASSPAGRAYNEQFF. CDR3 sequence (DNA): TGTGCCAGCAGCCCGGCCGGGAGGGCCTACAATGAGCAGTTCTTC. The whole variable domain, filled in from reference TRBV14 and TRBJ2-1, reads EAGVTQFPSHSVIEKGQTVTLRCDPISGHDNLYWYRRVMGKEIKFLLHFVKESKQDESGMPNNRFLAERTGGTYSTLKVQPAELEDSGVYFCASSPAGRAYNEQFFGPGTRLTVL.

The chain recombines TRBV5-1 with TRBJ1-4; 9 bases are shared with TRBD1. This CDR3 spans 15 amino acids. V was pared by 4 bases and J by 7 bases, with 8 bases of the junction left unmatched. The germline gives CDR1 SGHRS, CDR2 YFSETQ. Here the CDR3 DNA reads TGCGCCAGCAGCACACAGACAGGGGGAGGTGAAAAACTGTTTTTT. Protein: CASSTQTGGGEKLFF.

CDR3 DNA: TGCAGCGTTGATCTAGCGGGGGGAGGTGAGCAGTTCTTC. This translates into CSVDLAGGGEQFF. The chain recombines TRBV29-1 with TRBJ2-1, with 11 bases that match TRBD2. CDR1 is SQVTM and CDR2 is ANQGSEA in the germline V gene. The CDR3 length is 13 residues. The V and J ends lost 3 bases and 9 bases, in that order; junction bases with no gene match: 4.

The V gene is TRBV6-5, the J gene TRBJ1-5; TRBD1 might be the D (6 bases). The V gene's germline CDR1 is MNHEY and CDR2 SVGAGI. The V gene lost 2 bases and the J gene lost 9 bases, with 14 bases spanning the gap. This CDR3 comprises 14 residues. The CDR3 bases are TGTGCCAGCAGTTACGGGCAGGGGCGTTCGCCCCAGCATTTT. It specifies CASSYGQGRSPQHF.

The DNA for the CDR3 is TGCAGCGTTGGACAGCTGAACACTGAAGCTTTCTTT. This sequence encodes CSVGQLNTEAFF. The V call is TRBV29-1, the J call TRBJ1-1; weak D call: TRBD1 (5 bases). Trimming removed 4 bases at V and 0 bases at J, with 6 bases between. From germline, CDR1 is SQVTM and CDR2 ANQGSEA. There are 12 residues in the CDR3.

On this clone: At one end, the junction sequence differs from germline, possibly due to a read error. This chain uses TRBV7-9 with TRBJ2-7, with unresolved D. Germline V gene data show CDR1 as SEHNR and CDR2 as FQNEAQ (reference sequence). CDR3 length: 11 residues. The CDR3 DNA follows: TGTTCCAGCAGCTCCGTTTACGAGCAGTACTTC. Residues: CSSSSVYEQYF.

V is TRBV6-4 and J is TRBJ1-1; the D gene is possibly TRBD1 (5 bases). The CDR3 contains 15 residues. Per the germline V gene, CDR1 is MRHNA and CDR2 is SNTAGT. V was cut by 7 bases and J by 10 bases, with 25 bases left in between. This CDR3 reads CASTETARPSNIAFF. The CDR3 region has the DNA TGTGCCAGCACAGAGACAGCAAGGCCGAGTAATATAGCTTTCTTT.

The chain recombines TRBV27 with TRBJ1-2, with D perhaps matching TRBD1 (5 bases). The CDR3 is 15 residues long. With 2 bases removed from V and 4 bases from J, the gap between germline ends came to 14 bases. CDR1 is MNHEY and CDR2 is SMNVEV in the germline V gene (reference sequence). CDR3 loop: CASSLSARVAYGYTF. The CDR3 DNA follows: TGTGCCAGCAGTTTAAGCGCCAGGGTCGCCTATGGCTACACCTTC.

A single count supports this clone. The J gene is TRBJ2-7, the V gene TRBV7-9; TRBD1 aligns across 7 bases. Germline V gene lookup returns CDR1 SEHNR and CDR2 FQNEAQ (reference sequence). The V and J ends lost 2 bases and 4 bases, in that order; junction bases with no gene match: 11. The CDR3 totals 16 residues. CDR3 protein: CASSLSWAQGVYEQYF. CDR3 in DNA: TGTGCCAGCAGCTTATCGTGGGCGCAGGGGGTTTACGAGCAGTACTTC.

The chain combines TRBV5-1 with TRBJ2-2; 11 nucleotides match TRBD2. The CDR3 length is 17 residues. CDR1 and CDR2 from the germline V gene are SGHRS and YFSETQ. Trimming removed 3 bases from V and 3 bases from J; junction bases left unmatched: 7. CDR3 loop: CASSWGGTSGYTGELFF. CDR3 DNA sequence: TGCGCCAGCAGCTGGGGGGGGACTAGCGGATACACCGGGGAGCTGTTTTTT.

Remarks on this clone: One end of the junction is discordant with germline, which a read error may explain. The chain has TRBV5-1 and TRBJ2-3; TRBD2 aligns across 8 bases. This CDR3 comprises 14 residues. Germline V gene sequence: CDR1 SGHRS, CDR2 YFSETQ. DNA for the CDR3: TGCGCCAGCAGCCCCGGGGGGGGCACCGATACGCAGTATTTT. It translates to CASSPGGGTDTQYF.

This chain links TRBV4-2 with TRBJ1-5; 7 bases match TRBD1. The CDR3 spans 18 residues. Germline V gene lookup returns CDR1 LGHNA and CDR2 YNFKEQ. Trimming removed 0 bases from V and 0 bases from J; junction bases left unmatched: 8. The CDR3 protein is CASSQDPQGIYSNQPQHF. CDR3 in DNA: TGTGCCAGCAGCCAAGACCCACAGGGGATATATAGCAATCAGCCCCAGCATTTT.

The chain employs TRBV2 and TRBJ2-2, with 7 bases fitting TRBD1. Germline CDR1 is SNHLY and CDR2 is FYNNEI. The ends lost 7 bases at V and 2 bases at J; junction bases unmatched: 7. The CDR3 consists of 15 residues. CDR3: CASTQGGANTGELFF. The DNA of the CDR3 is TGTGCCAGCACCCAAGGGGGCGCCAACACCGGGGAGCTGTTTTTT.

The chain has TRBV5-6 and TRBJ2-7; 9 bases are a match to TRBD1. The trim removed 5 bases at V and 4 bases at J, leaving 7 bases unmatched. The CDR3 contains 14 residues. The V gene's germline CDR1 is SGHDT and CDR2 YYEEEE. The CDR3 DNA follows: TGTGCCAGCAGTTGGGGACAGGGAGTATACGAGCAGTACTTC. It codes for CASSWGQGVYEQYF. The variable domain in full, with the rest retrieved from reference TRBV5-6 and TRBJ2-7, is DAGVTQSPTHLIKTRGQQVTLRCSPKSGHDTVSWYQQALGQGPQFIFQYYEEEERQRGNFPDRFSGHQFPNYSSELNVNALLLGDSALYLCASSWGQGVYEQYFGPGTRLTVT.

The chain uses TRBV30 and TRBJ2-1; 14 positions agree with TRBD2. The CDR3 loop spans 17 amino acids. The trim removed 3 bases at V and 10 bases at J, leaving 14 bases unmatched. Germline loops: CDR1 GTSNPN, CDR2 SVGIG (reference sequence). CDR3 coding DNA: TGTGCCTGGAGGACCAATGCCGGGACTAGCGGGAGTTGGGAGCAGTTCTTC. Translation: CAWRTNAGTSGSWEQFF.

This chain links TRBV4-1 with TRBJ2-1, with 11 nucleotides matching TRBD2. This CDR3 has 16 amino acids. V trimming: 3 bases; J trimming: 3 bases; junction bases outside the gene matches: 4. Germline V lookup: CDR1 MGHRA, CDR2 YSYEKL. In nucleotides, the CDR3 is TGCGCCAGCAGCCAGCTACTAGCGGGGGTCTACAATGAGCAGTTCTTC. Protein: CASSQLLAGVYNEQFF.

The chain couples TRBV5-4 to TRBJ2-2, with 13 bases identical to TRBD2. The CDR3 is made up of 15 amino acids. The germline CDR1 and CDR2 sequences are SGHNT and YYREEE (reference sequence). Unmatched junction bases numbered 2, after V lost 2 bases and J lost 7 bases. CDR3: CASSLGTSGDGELFF. For the CDR3, the DNA is TGTGCCAGCAGCTTAGGGACTAGCGGGGACGGGGAGCTGTTTTTT.

The genes are TRBV5-6 and TRBJ2-3; weak D call: TRBD2 (5 bases). The CDR3 loop spans 12 amino acids. Between the trimmed V and J ends, which lost 2 bases and 6 bases, there was a span of 7 bases. Germline V gene lookup returns CDR1 SGHDT and CDR2 YYEEEE. CDR3 coding DNA: TGTGCCAGCAGCTTCTCGGGGGATACGCAGTATTTT. This sequence encodes CASSFSGDTQYF.

V is TRBV25-1 and J is TRBJ2-5; TRBD1 aligns across 7 bases. The J call may be in error: the DNA end matches TRBJ2-7 better. This CDR3 region has 16 residues. CDR1 MGHDK and CDR2 SYGVNS come from the germline V gene. CDR3 protein: CASPQLSDRADYEQYF. The CDR3 DNA reads as TGTGCCAGCCCGCAGTTGTCTGACAGGGCCGACTACGAGCAGTACTTC.

This clone appeared a few times. This chain connects TRBV19 to TRBJ2-2; TRBD2 matches 8 bases. Germline loops: CDR1 LNHDA, CDR2 SQIVND (reference sequence). This CDR3 contains 15 residues. Trimming took 6 bases from V and 6 from J; bases not matched to a gene: 9. The CDR3 is CASSPPGLVAGELFF. As DNA, the CDR3 is TGTGCCAGTAGCCCTCCGGGACTAGTGGCCGGGGAGCTGTTTTTT.

Notes on this clone: Other nucleotide sequences in the sample specify the same CDR3. The chain links TRBV5-4 to TRBJ2-3, with D maybe TRBD1 (6 bases). V lost 4 bases to trimming and J lost 2 bases, with 17 bases between them. CDR1 and CDR2 from the germline V gene are SGHNT and YYREEE (reference sequence). The CDR3 covers 16 residues. This CDR3 reads CASSDPRGQITDTQYF. CDR3 bases: TGTGCCAGCAGCGACCCACGCGGACAGATCACAGATACGCAGTATTTT.

The chain is built from TRBV10-1 and TRBJ2-4, with D maybe TRBD2 (5 bases). The V gene's germline CDR1 is WNHNN and CDR2 SYGVQD (reference sequence). V dropped 0 bases and J dropped 1 base, with 10 bases sitting between them. The CDR3 is 16 amino acids. The CDR3 reads CASSESGGPAKNIQYF. CDR3 nucleotide sequence: TGCGCCAGCAGTGAGTCAGGAGGCCCGGCCAAAAACATTCAGTACTTC.

In regard to this clone: The junction departs from germline at one end; a sequencing error may be responsible. The J gene is TRBJ2-4, the V gene TRBV4-1; possibly TRBD1 for D (6 bases). There are 15 residues in the CDR3. CDR1 MGHRA and CDR2 YSYEKL come from the germline V gene. Here the CDR3 DNA reads TGCGCCAGCAGCCCCTACAGGGAGCAACTAAACAGTCAGTACTTC. This translates into CASSPYREQLNSQYF.

J is TRBJ1-5 and V is TRBV6-8, with D uncertain. Trimming stripped 6 bases from V and 0 bases from J, with 12 bases between. This CDR3 spans 15 amino acids. CDR1 is MNHGY and CDR2 is SAAAGT in the germline V gene. The CDR3 region has the DNA TGTGCCAGCAGCGAAGGACTGAATAGCAATCAGCCCCAGCATTTT. This gives the protein CASSEGLNSNQPQHF.

The chain joins TRBV6-1 to TRBJ2-7, with 11 positions matching TRBD2. Germline assignment: CDR1 MNHNS and CDR2 SASEGT. The CDR3 loop spans 12 amino acids. V lost 8 bases and J lost 7; bases outside the gene matches: 4. CDR3 residues: CASGRLAGEQYF. The DNA for the CDR3 is TGTGCCAGCGGGAGACTAGCGGGAGAGCAGTACTTC.

J is TRBJ1-2 and V is TRBV28; tentatively, D is TRBD1 (5 bases). In germline, CDR1 is MDHEN, CDR2 SYDVKM. The CDR3 has 16 amino acids. V was trimmed by 2 bases and J by 3 bases, leaving 16 bases between them. Here the CDR3 DNA reads TGTGCCAGCAGTTTAGTTCAGTCCAGGGCGGACTATGGCTACACCTTC. Its translation is CASSLVQSRADYGYTF.

This chain connects TRBV19 to TRBJ1-1, with 7 nucleotides matching TRBD1. The CDR3 is 14 amino acids. Losses at the gene ends were 4 bases for V and 4 bases for J; bases not matched to a gene: 6. Germline CDR1 is LNHDA and CDR2 is SQIVND (reference sequence). The CDR3 protein is CASSNDRVGTEAFF. The CDR3 bases are TGTGCCAGTAGTAACGACAGGGTCGGCACTGAAGCTTTCTTT. The full variable domain, rest sourced from reference TRBV19 and TRBJ1-1, is DGGITQSPKYLFRKEGQNVTLSCEQNLNHDAMYWYRQDPGQGLRLIYYSQIVNDFQKGDIAEGYSVSREKKESFPLTVTSAQKNPTAFYLCASSNDRVGTEAFFGQGTRLTVV.

The gene calls are TRBV7-9 and TRBJ1-6; perhaps TRBD1 as D (5 bases). There are 18 residues in the CDR3. Germline-derived CDR1 and CDR2 are SEHNR and FQNEAQ (reference sequence). V was pared by 6 bases and J by 8 bases, with 26 bases between. In DNA form, the CDR3 reads TGTGCCAGCAGGCCTCTACGGGACTCCACGTGGGCAGATTCACCCCTCCACTTT. This encodes CASRPLRDSTWADSPLHF.

The rearrangement joins TRBV7-2 to TRBJ1-5, with a possible D match to TRBD1 (6 bases). The CDR3 runs 13 residues. Trimming cost V 5 bases and J 7 bases, with 12 bases left between them. CDR1 is SGHTA, CDR2 FQGNSA, per germline. CDR3: CASSPQGLQPQHF. In DNA form, the CDR3 reads TGTGCCAGCAGCCCCCAGGGGCTCCAGCCCCAGCATTTT. The variable domain in full, with the rest retrieved from reference TRBV7-2 and TRBJ1-5, is GAGVSQSPSNKVTEKGKDVELRCDPISGHTALYWYRQSLGQGLEFLIYFQGNSAPDKSGLPSDRFSAERTGGSVSTLTIQRTQQEDSAVYLCASSPQGLQPQHFGDGTRLSIL.